Shown below are 32 T cell receptor beta chains from a single sample sequenced in a study of OX40 agonist ivuxolimab in advanced cancers. TCRdb keeps only in-frame clones here, not all; method: immunoSEQ multiplex PCR. The repertoire holds around 47,000 clones, with more than 75% as singletons. Sequencing used CD4+ or CD8+ T cells sorted from blood, obtained in a trial of the OX40 agonist ivuxolimab. These receptors all stem from an adult with an advanced solid tumor such as melanoma, head and neck, liver or kidney cancer.

V and J are TRBV28 and TRBJ1-1, with D unresolved. The germline V gene has CDR1 MDHEN and CDR2 SYDVKM. The CDR3 contains 14 residues. Trimming cost V 7 bases and J 2 bases, with 14 bases left between them. CDR3 sequence: CASTLGLVNTEAFF. In nucleotides, the CDR3 is TGTGCCAGCACCCTCGGGTTGGTAAACACTGAAGCTTTCTTT. The complete variable domain, with remaining parts taken from reference TRBV28 and TRBJ1-1, reads DVKVTQSSRYLVKRTGEKVFLECVQDMDHENMFWYRQDPGLGLRLIYFSYDVKMKEKGDIPEGYSVSREKKERFSLILESASTNQTSMYLCASTLGLVNTEAFFGQGTRLTVV.

V and J are TRBV4-3 and TRBJ2-7; perhaps TRBD1 as D (6 bases). Looked up from germline, CDR1 is LGHNA and CDR2 is YSLEER. V lost 0 bases to trimming and J lost 4 bases, with 13 bases between them. CDR3 size: 15 residues. DNA for the CDR3: TGCGCCAGCAGCCAAGAGATCACAGGGATGTACGAGCAGTACTTC. Translation gives CASSQEITGMYEQYF.

The V gene is TRBV7-9, the J gene TRBJ2-1, with 7 bases fitting TRBD2. The CDR3 is 15 amino acids. The germline CDR1 and CDR2 sequences are SEHNR and FQNEAQ (reference sequence). The J segment lost 6 bases and the V segment lost 1 base, leaving 6 bases of the junction unmatched. The CDR3 sequence is CASSLVGEGRNEQFF. CDR3 coding DNA: TGTGCCAGCAGCTTAGTGGGGGAGGGCCGCAATGAGCAGTTCTTC.

The V call is TRBV19, the J call TRBJ1-5; 7 bases fit TRBD1. The CDR3 spans 15 residues. Trimming at V came to 5 bases and at J to 2 bases, leaving 6 bases not matched to a gene. Looked up from germline, CDR1 is LNHDA and CDR2 is SQIVND (reference sequence). Here the CDR3 reads CASSRQGVRNQPQHF. CDR3 DNA sequence: TGTGCCAGTAGTCGACAGGGAGTACGCAATCAGCCCCAGCATTTT.

V is TRBV5-4 and J is TRBJ2-7, with D unclear. Trimming removed 0 bases from V and 0 bases from J, with 10 bases in between. Germline loops: CDR1 SGHNT, CDR2 YYREEE (reference sequence). The CDR3 runs 15 residues. CDR3 amino acids: CASSLALLSSYEQYF. As DNA, the CDR3 is TGTGCCAGCAGCTTGGCCCTTCTTAGCTCCTACGAGCAGTACTTC. Combining the CDR3 with reference TRBV5-4 and TRBJ2-7 gives the whole variable domain ETGVTQSPTHLIKTRGQQVTLRCSSQSGHNTVSWYQQALGQGPQFIFQYYREEENGRGNFPPRFSGLQFPNYSSELNVNALELDDSALYLCASSLALLSSYEQYFGPGTRLTVT.

The chain is built from TRBV28 and TRBJ2-5, with a weak D call TRBD1 (6 bases). The DNA end is a closer match to TRBJ2-7, so the J assignment may be wrong. The length of the CDR3 is 13 residues. Per the germline V gene, CDR1 is MDHEN and CDR2 is SYDVKM. In DNA, the CDR3 is TGTGCCAGCAGTACAGGGATATCCTACGAGCAGTACTTC. Translating it yields CASSTGISYEQYF.

V and J are TRBV7-2 and TRBJ2-5; 7 nucleotides match TRBD1. TRBJ2-7 matches the DNA end more closely, so the J call is doubtful. CDR3 length: 16 residues. Germline CDR1 SGHTA, CDR2 FQGNSA. The chain's CDR3 is CASSLEDRLDSYEQYF. CDR3 bases: TGTGCCAGCAGCTTAGAGGACAGGTTGGACTCCTACGAGCAGTACTTC.

This clone was counted only a few times. V is TRBV7-9 and J is TRBJ2-3; 10 nucleotides line up with TRBD2. Germline assignment: CDR1 SEHNR and CDR2 FQNEAQ (reference sequence). CDR3 length equals 17 residues. Trimming took 5 bases from V and 8 from J; bases not matched to a gene: 16. In nucleotides, the CDR3 is TGTGCCAGCAGCCTTAACGTGGTTCTAGCGGGAGAGGTTACGCAGTATTTT. Translated, it gives CASSLNVVLAGEVTQYF.

This sequence joins TRBV21-1 and TRBJ2-3; TRBD2, the table's D call, lacks a check against the DNA. TRBV21-1 is given as a pseudogene. This CDR3 region has 20 residues. CDR3: CASSSKRRKQLAGGTDTQYF. The DNA of the CDR3 is TGTGCCAGCAGCTCAAAAAGGAGGAAGCAACTAGCGGGAGGTACAGATACGCAGTATTTT.

This chain joins TRBV7-8 and TRBJ1-5; 7 bases are shared with TRBD1. Trimming cost V 6 bases and J 5 bases; bases outside gene matches: 7. CDR1 and CDR2 (germline): SGHVS, FQNEAQ. The length of the CDR3 is 14 residues. The CDR3 coding sequence is TGTGCCAGCAGACCGACAGGGTCAGATCAGCCCCAGCATTTT. Amino acid sequence: CASRPTGSDQPQHF. Full variable domain (missing parts from reference TRBV7-8 and TRBJ1-5): GAGVSQSPRYKVAKRGQDVALRCDPISGHVSLFWYQQALGQGPEFLTYFQNEAQLDKSGLPSDRFFAERPEGSVSTLKIQRTQQEDSAVYLCASRPTGSDQPQHFGDGTRLSIL.

The genes are TRBV28 and TRBJ2-7; D gene uncertain. The CDR3 runs to 13 residues. Between the trimmed V and J ends, which lost 10 bases and 1 base, there was a span of 14 bases. The germline gives CDR1 MDHEN, CDR2 SYDVKM. The CDR3 sequence: CAIKGVESYEQYF. The CDR3 bases are TGTGCCATCAAGGGTGTCGAGTCCTACGAGCAGTACTTC.

J is TRBJ2-1 and V is TRBV9; a weak D match, TRBD2 (6 bases). With 5 bases removed from V and 0 bases from J, the gap between germline ends came to 9 bases. This CDR3 is built from 14 residues. Germline CDR1 reads SGDLS; CDR2 reads YYNGEE. CDR3 in DNA: TGTGCCAGCAGTCGGGGGAGCTCCTACAATGAGCAGTTCTTC. The encoded protein is CASSRGSSYNEQFF.

The V and J genes are TRBV5-5 and TRBJ2-1; possibly TRBD1 or TRBD2 for D (5 bases each). V gave up 7 bases and J gave up 0 bases, with 20 bases separating them. Germline V CDR1 and CDR2: SGHKS, YYEKEE (reference sequence). The CDR3 spans 17 residues. The DNA for the CDR3 is TGTGCCAGCTCCGGGGCGGACGCTCCAAGCTCCTACAATGAGCAGTTCTTC. As protein: CASSGADAPSSYNEQFF.

This rearrangement joins TRBV27 to TRBJ1-1; TRBD1 might be the D (5 bases). Trimming pared 1 base from V and 1 base from J, leaving 10 bases between. The CDR3 length is 15 residues. Per germline, CDR1 MNHEY and CDR2 SMNVEV (reference sequence). The CDR3 loop is CASSLYPGQNTEAFF. The DNA of the CDR3 is TGTGCCAGCAGTTTATATCCCGGACAGAACACTGAAGCTTTCTTT.

The chain recombines TRBV11-2 with TRBJ2-7; 8 nucleotides align to TRBD2. CDR3 size: 13 residues. V trimming: 9 bases; J trimming: 4 bases; junction bases outside the gene matches: 8. Looked up from germline, CDR1 is SGHAT and CDR2 is FQNNGV. DNA of the CDR3: TGTGCCAGTGGGGGTAGCGGGACGTACGAGCAGTACTTC. Its protein product is CASGGSGTYEQYF.

The chain recombines TRBV7-4 with TRBJ1-1, with D possibly being TRBD1 (6 bases). The V end lost 6 bases, the J end lost 1 base, and 9 bases lay between the germline ends. Germline V lookup: CDR1 SGHVT, CDR2 SQSDAQ. The CDR3 contains 13 residues. The CDR3 loop reads CASRRQANTEAFF. CDR3 DNA sequence: TGTGCCAGCAGAAGACAGGCGAACACTGAAGCTTTCTTT.

This sequence joins TRBV13 and TRBJ2-2, with 9 bases identical to TRBD1. Trimming removed 1 base from V and 6 bases from J; junction bases left unmatched: 6. Germline CDR1 is PRHDT and CDR2 is FYEKMQ (reference sequence). The CDR3 consists of 16 residues. CDR3: CASSLEGTGMAGELFF. CDR3 coding DNA: TGTGCCAGCAGCTTAGAGGGGACAGGGATGGCCGGGGAGCTGTTTTTT.

V gene TRBV11-2 combines with J gene TRBJ2-4; D uncertain. Trimming shortened V by 4 bases and J by 8 bases, and 18 bases separated the two germline ends. The CDR3 length is 15 residues. In germline, CDR1 is SGHAT, CDR2 FQNNGV. In nucleotides, the CDR3 is TGTGCCAGCAGCTCGGGCATCACCCCCCCCGACATTCAGTACTTC. This translates into CASSSGITPPDIQYF.

This chain uses TRBV9 with TRBJ1-1; possibly TRBD1 for D (5 bases). Germline CDR1 is SGDLS and CDR2 is YYNGEE. Trimming stripped 4 bases from V and 2 bases from J, with 18 bases between. The CDR3 extends over 16 amino acids. CDR3 loop: CASSPSPGPLNTEAFF. In DNA form, the CDR3 reads TGTGCCAGCAGCCCCTCACCGGGACCGCTAAACACTGAAGCTTTCTTT.

This sequence joins TRBV6-5 and TRBJ2-3; possibly TRBD1 for D (6 bases). The V and J ends lost 6 bases and 3 bases respectively, with 10 bases between them. CDR1 is MNHEY and CDR2 is SVGAGI in the germline V gene. CDR3 length equals 13 residues. The CDR3 region is CASRVGQTDTQYF. The CDR3 DNA follows: TGTGCCAGCAGGGTAGGACAGACAGATACGCAGTATTTT.

J is TRBJ2-1 and V is TRBV11-3; D uncertain. This CDR3 spans 13 amino acids. V lost 5 bases, J lost 5 bases, and 10 bases lay in between. The germline CDR1 and CDR2 sequences are SGHNT and YENEEA. CDR3 nucleotides: TGTGCCAGCAGCCCCCCCCTGGACAATGAGCAGTTCTTC. Its translation: CASSPPLDNEQFF.

This clone was seen a single time. The CDR3 protein is CASSGEATQPQHF. The CDR3, as DNA: TGCGCCAGCAGTGGTGAAGCCACTCAGCCCCAGCATTTT. The rearrangement joins TRBV10-2 to TRBJ1-5; no definite D call. The CDR3 spans 13 residues. Trimming cost V 4 bases and J 6 bases, with 10 bases left between them. Germline values: CDR1 WSHSY, CDR2 SAAADI.

The V call is TRBV11-2, the J call TRBJ2-1; D might be TRBD2 (6 bases). The CDR3 runs 14 residues. Per germline, CDR1 SGHAT and CDR2 FQNNGV. Trimming removed 5 bases from V and 8 bases from J, with 16 bases in between. The CDR3 DNA reads TGTGCCAGCAGCCCACGGGACTTTGGGGATGAGCAGTTCTTC. The encoded protein is CASSPRDFGDEQFF.

This clone was counted between two and nine times. The chain employs TRBV6-5 and TRBJ2-7, with D possibly TRBD1 on 5 matching bases. The CDR3 spans 15 residues. CDR1 and CDR2 (germline): MNHEY, SVGAGI. Deletions cut 2 bases from V and 1 base from J, with 12 bases between. CDR3 bases: TGTGCCAGCAGTTACGGTGGAGACAGTTCCTACGAGCAGTACTTC. Its protein product is CASSYGGDSSYEQYF.

The chain carries TRBV9 and TRBJ2-3, with TRBD2 as a possible D gene (6 bases). The CDR3 consists of 15 residues. Germline assignment: CDR1 SGDLS and CDR2 YYNGEE. Trimming took off 0 bases at V and 5 bases at J, with 13 bases between the two ends. The CDR3 is CASSVAGVSGDTQYF. CDR3 DNA: TGTGCCAGCAGCGTAGCGGGGGTGTCTGGAGATACGCAGTATTTT.

This rearrangement joins TRBV5-1 to TRBJ2-7; D tentatively reads TRBD1 or TRBD2 (5 bases each). Per germline, CDR1 SGHRS and CDR2 YFSETQ. Trimming took off 3 bases at V and 1 base at J, with 17 bases between the two ends. The CDR3 consists of 16 residues. The CDR3 DNA sequence: TGCGCCAGCAGCTGGGGGACGGACTTGGCGTCCTACGAGCAGTACTTC. Its translation is CASSWGTDLASYEQYF.

CDR3 in amino acids: CASSQVEASGDSYEQYF. The DNA for the CDR3 is TGCGCCAGCAGCCAAGTGGAGGCTAGCGGGGATTCCTACGAGCAGTACTTC. The gene calls are TRBV4-3 and TRBJ2-7; 9 nucleotides match TRBD2. The V and J ends lost 1 base and 1 base, in that order; junction bases with no gene match: 8. This CDR3 is 17 amino acids long. The germline gives CDR1 LGHNA, CDR2 YSLEER.

The chain recombines TRBV9 with TRBJ2-7; D may be TRBD1 (5 bases). This CDR3 region has 14 residues. V was trimmed by 0 bases and J by 4 bases, leaving 11 bases between them. Germline assignment: CDR1 SGDLS and CDR2 YYNGEE. The CDR3 DNA follows: TGTGCCAGCAGCGTAGAAACAGGCCCTTACGAGCAGTACTTC. Encoded protein: CASSVETGPYEQYF.

J is TRBJ1-1 and V is TRBV5-1, with no clear D. The CDR3 sequence is 14 residues long. Germline values: CDR1 SGHRS, CDR2 YFSETQ. The ends were cut back, 0 bases at V and 1 base at J, with 7 bases in the middle. The CDR3 sequence is CASSLAPKNTEAFF. The CDR3 DNA reads as TGCGCCAGCAGCTTGGCCCCCAAGAACACTGAAGCTTTCTTT.

V usage is TRBV9 and J usage is TRBJ2-7; D possibly uses TRBD1 or TRBD2 (5 bases each). Per germline, CDR1 SGDLS and CDR2 YYNGEE. The length of the CDR3 is 14 residues. With 1 base removed from V and 4 bases from J, the gap between germline ends came to 12 bases. CDR3 sequence: CASSVRGEDYEQYF. Here the CDR3 DNA reads TGTGCCAGCAGCGTAAGAGGGGAAGATTACGAGCAGTACTTC.

This chain connects TRBV13 to TRBJ2-7; D perhaps matches TRBD1 (6 bases). The CDR3 runs 13 residues. Trimming took 5 bases from V and 0 from J, leaving 8 bases between them. Germline V gives CDR1 PRHDT, CDR2 FYEKMQ (reference sequence). The CDR3 loop is CASSQGGSYEQYF. The CDR3 nucleotides read TGTGCCAGCAGCCAAGGGGGCTCCTACGAGCAGTACTTC.

In the case of this clone: At one end, the junction sequence differs from germline, possibly due to a read error. The chain carries TRBV13 and TRBJ2-1; tentatively, D is TRBD2 (5 bases). CDR1 and CDR2 (germline): PRHDT, FYEKMQ (reference sequence). The CDR3 has 13 amino acids. The CDR3 DNA sequence: TGTGCCAGCAGTTTAGCCACCCCGGGGAAGCAGTTCTTC. Translating gives CASSLATPGKQFF.